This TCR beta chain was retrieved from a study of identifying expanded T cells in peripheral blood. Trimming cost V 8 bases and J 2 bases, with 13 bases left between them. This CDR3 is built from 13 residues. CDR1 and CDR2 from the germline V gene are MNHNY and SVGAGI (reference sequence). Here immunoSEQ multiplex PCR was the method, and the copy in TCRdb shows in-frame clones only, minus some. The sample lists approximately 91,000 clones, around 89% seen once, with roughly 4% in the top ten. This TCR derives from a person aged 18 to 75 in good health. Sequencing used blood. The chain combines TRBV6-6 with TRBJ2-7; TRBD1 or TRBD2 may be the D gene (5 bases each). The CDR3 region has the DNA TGTGCCAGCTCGGGGCAGAAAACCTACGAGCAGTACTTC. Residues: CASSGQKTYEQYF.